This T cell receptor (beta chain) was obtained from a study of shared clonotypes between healthy human individuals. Turning to the study itself: Three plates each covered CD4 naive and memory; CD8 naive two, CD8 memory one.

The CDR3 has 14 amino acids. Between the trimmed V and J ends, which lost 0 bases and 7 bases, there was a span of 12 bases. Germline values: CDR1 LNHNV, CDR2 YYDKDF (reference sequence). Study-wide results and limits: Sorted-subset samples were not fully sequenced, rarefaction indicated.

Points on this clone: Its specificity is unknown.

Assay execution took place at the deep level. Only in-frame clones appear in the TCRdb table, and some are missing; sequencing was by immunoSEQ multiplex PCR. The repertoire has roughly 2.4 million clones, 95% of them found once; the top ten carry 0.1% to 0.15%. This chain links TRBV15 with TRBJ1-2; D remains ambiguous. Sequencing was carried out using naive CD4+ T cells sorted from blood. The sample's subset: CD45RA+ positively selected. The origin of this receptor is a man aged 18 to 35 in good health. Here the CDR3 DNA reads TGTGCCACCAGCAGAGATCTGACTGCTAGTGGCTACACCTTC. Protein product: CATSRDLTASGYTF. Looking up the rest from reference TRBV15 and TRBJ1-2 gives the full variable domain: DAMVIQNPRYQVTQFGKPVTLSCSQTLNHNVMYWYQQKSSQAPKLLFHYYDKDFNNEADTPDNFQSRRPNTSFCFLDIRSPGLGDTAMYLCATSRDLTASGYTFGSGTRLTVV.